What follows are 4 T cell receptor beta chains derived from one specimen sequenced in a study of blood T cells in healthy people across ages. A J-beta primer mix and a sample-barcoded 5' primer were used in a second PCR of roughly 7 to 12 cycles. TCRdb recomputed calls from the 5' RACE reads with MiXCR, one row per CDR3 protein. The sample records fewer than 900,000 distinct CDR3 sequences, 35% to 45% being singletons. Material: blood. The receptors shown here come from a woman aged 55-70 years in good health.

Of note for this clonotype: At one boundary the junction diverges from the germline segment, which might be a read error. The gene calls are TRBV13 and TRBJ2-7; 7 bases are shared with TRBD1. CDR3 length equals 14 residues. Germline-derived CDR1 and CDR2 are PRHDT and FYEKMQ (reference sequence). Written as DNA, the CDR3 is TGTGCCAGCAGCCTAGGGACAGTACTCTACGAGCAGTACTTC. Translated, it gives CASSLGTVLYEQYF.

J is TRBJ1-5 and V is TRBV3-1, with a possible D match to TRBD1 (5 bases). This CDR3 is 13 amino acids long. Germline loops: CDR1 LGHDT, CDR2 YNNKEL (reference sequence). V lost 1 base to trimming and J lost 10 bases, with 11 bases between them. The CDR3, as DNA: TGTGCCAGCAGCCAAGGGGGGAGTTCACCCCAGCATTTT. Its protein product is CASSQGGSSPQHF.

This clonotype was observed a few times. This chain joins TRBV20-1 and TRBJ2-5, with D perhaps TRBD2 (6 bases). V gave up 3 bases and J gave up 2 bases, with 19 bases separating them. This CDR3 is 16 amino acids long. From germline, CDR1 is DFQATT and CDR2 SNEGSKA (reference sequence). The DNA of the CDR3 is TGCAGTGCTAGTTTGGGGACCGGGAGCTATCAAGAGACCCAGTACTTC. This translates into CSASLGTGSYQETQYF.

The genes are TRBV6-5 and TRBJ2-1, with TRBD2 matching 13 bases. This CDR3 has 14 residues. V shed 5 bases, J shed 12 bases, and the junction held 7 bases outside the gene matches. Germline V gene sequence: CDR1 MNHEY, CDR2 SVGAGI. CDR3 loop: CASSTGTSGDGQFF. For the CDR3, the DNA is TGTGCCAGCAGTACTGGGACTAGCGGGGACGGGCAGTTCTTC.